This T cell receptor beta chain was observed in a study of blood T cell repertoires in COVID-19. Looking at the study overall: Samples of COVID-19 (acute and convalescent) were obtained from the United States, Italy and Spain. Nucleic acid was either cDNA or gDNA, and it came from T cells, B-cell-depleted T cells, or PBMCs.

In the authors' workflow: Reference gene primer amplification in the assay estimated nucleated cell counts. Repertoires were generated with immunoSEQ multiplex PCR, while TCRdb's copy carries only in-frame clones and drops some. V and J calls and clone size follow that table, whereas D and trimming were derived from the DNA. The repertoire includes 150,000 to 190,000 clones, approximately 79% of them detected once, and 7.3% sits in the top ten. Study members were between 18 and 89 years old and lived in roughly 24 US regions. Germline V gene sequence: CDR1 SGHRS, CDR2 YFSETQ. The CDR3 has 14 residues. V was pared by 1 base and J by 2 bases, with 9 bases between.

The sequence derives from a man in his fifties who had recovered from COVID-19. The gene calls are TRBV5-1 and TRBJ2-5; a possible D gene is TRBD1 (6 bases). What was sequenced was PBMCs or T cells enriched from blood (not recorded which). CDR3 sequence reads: CASSLIGQQETQYF. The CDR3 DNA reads TGCGCCAGCAGCTTGATAGGACAGCAAGAGACCCAGTACTTC. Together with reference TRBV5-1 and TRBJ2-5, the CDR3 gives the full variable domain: KAGVTQTPRYLIKTRGQQVTLSCSPISGHRSVSWYQQTPGQGLQFLFEYFSETQRNKGNFPGRFSGRQFSNSRSEMNVSTLELGDSALYLCASSLIGQQETQYFGPGTRLLVL.